This T cell receptor beta chain was obtained from a study of OX40 agonist ivuxolimab in advanced cancers. At the level of the study: Patients' therapy was ivuxolimab, an antibody that acts as an agonist of OX40 (CD134).

Here immunoSEQ multiplex PCR was the method, and the copy in TCRdb shows in-frame clones only, minus some. Of some 74,000 clones listed, approximately 78% are singletons. Overall study findings and caveats: Fewer expanded clones were found on average in CD4+ than in CD8+ T cells.

On this clone: Its antigen is currently unknown.

This TCR derives from an adult with an advanced solid tumor such as melanoma, head and neck, liver or kidney cancer. Material: CD4+ or CD8+ T cells sorted from blood, obtained in a trial of the OX40 agonist ivuxolimab.

CDR3 sequence reads: CASSSGLAGRETQYF. Written as DNA, the CDR3 is TGTGCCAGCAGTTCGGGACTAGCGGGGAGGGAGACCCAGTACTTC. This chain joins TRBV5-4 and TRBJ2-5; 13 bases agree with TRBD2. The CDR3 totals 15 residues. Unmatched junction bases numbered 6, after V lost 5 bases and J lost 5 bases. The germline V gene has CDR1 SGHNT and CDR2 YYREEE (reference sequence).